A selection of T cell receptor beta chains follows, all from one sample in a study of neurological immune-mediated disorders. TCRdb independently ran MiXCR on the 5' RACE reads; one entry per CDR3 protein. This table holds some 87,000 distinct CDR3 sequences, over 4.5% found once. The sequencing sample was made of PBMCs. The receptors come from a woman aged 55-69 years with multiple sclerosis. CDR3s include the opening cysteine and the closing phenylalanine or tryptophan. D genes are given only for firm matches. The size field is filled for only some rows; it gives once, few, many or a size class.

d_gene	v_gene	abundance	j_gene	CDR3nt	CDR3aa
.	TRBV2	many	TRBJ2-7	TGTGCCAGCAGTATCCTAACCTACGAGCAGTACTTC	CASSILTYEQYF
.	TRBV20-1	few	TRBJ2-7	TGCAGTGCTAGAGGCGGGGCGTTTTCCTACGAGCAGTACTTC	CSARGGAFSYEQYF
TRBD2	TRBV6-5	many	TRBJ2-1	TGTGCCAGCAGTTACGACTTACTAGCGGGGGGGAACAATGAGCAGTTCTTC	CASSYDLLAGGNNEQFF
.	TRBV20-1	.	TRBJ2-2	TGCAGTGCTAGAGATTTGGGTGACACCGGGGAGCTGTTTTTT	CSARDLGDTGELFF
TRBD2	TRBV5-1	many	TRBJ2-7	TGCGCCAGCAGCAGACAGAGCGGGGGGGCCTCCTACGAGCAGTACTTC	CASSRQSGGASYEQYF
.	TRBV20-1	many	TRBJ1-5	TGCAGTGCTAGAGATTGGGGTCCCAATCAGCCCCAGCATTTT	CSARDWGPNQPQHF
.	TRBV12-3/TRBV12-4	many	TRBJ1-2	TGTGCCAGCAGCCAAGGCGATCGCGGCTACACCTTC	CASSQGDRGYTF
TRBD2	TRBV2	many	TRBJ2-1	TGTGCCAGCAGTGGAGCCGGGACTAGCGGTTACAATGAGCAGTTCTTC	CASSGAGTSGYNEQFF
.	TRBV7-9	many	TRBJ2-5	TGTGCCAGCAGCTTTTCCCTGCCGGGGACCCAGTACTTC	CASSFSLPGTQYF
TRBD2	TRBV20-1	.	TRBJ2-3	TGCAGTGCAATGACTAGCGGGGGGCCTAGCACAGATACGCAGTATTTT	CSAMTSGGPSTDTQYF
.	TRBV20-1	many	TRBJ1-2	TGCAGTGCTAGAGGGGGTGGGGGGCTTATTGGTAACTATGGCTACACCTTC	CSARGGGGLIGNYGYTF
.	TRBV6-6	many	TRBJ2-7	TGTGCCAGCAGTTACCACCGGGACTTGTCCTACGAGCAGTACTTC	CASSYHRDLSYEQYF
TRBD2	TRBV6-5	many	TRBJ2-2	TGTGCCAGCAGTTACTCTTGGCGGGGGGGCAACACCGGGGAGCTGTTTTTT	CASSYSWRGGNTGELFF
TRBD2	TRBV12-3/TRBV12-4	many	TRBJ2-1	TGTGCCAGCAGTCCGCCTGGACTAGCGGGGTGGGATGAGCAGTTCTTC	CASSPPGLAGWDEQFF
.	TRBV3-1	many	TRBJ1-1	TGTGCCAGCAGCCAAGAGTGGAATTTGGGGAGGCACACTGAAGCTTTCTTT	CASSQEWNLGRHTEAFF
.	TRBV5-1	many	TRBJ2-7	TGCGCCAGCGGAATGCAGGGGGGGTCCTACGAGCAGTACTTC	CASGMQGGSYEQYF
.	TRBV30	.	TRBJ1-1	TGTGCCTGGAGTCCCCGGACACCCATGAACACTGAAGCTTTCTTT	CAWSPRTPMNTEAFF
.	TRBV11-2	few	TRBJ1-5	TGTGCCAGCAGCTTAGCTCCCCGACGGCCCCAGCATTTT	CASSLAPRRPQHF
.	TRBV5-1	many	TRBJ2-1	TGCGCCAGCAGCCTAGCGCTGGGGACCTACAATGAGCAGTTCTTC	CASSLALGTYNEQFF
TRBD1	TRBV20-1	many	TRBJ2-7	TGCAGTGCGAAAGCCCCGACAGGGGGCGCGTACGAGCAGTACTTC	CSAKAPTGGAYEQYF
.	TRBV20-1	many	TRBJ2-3	TGCAGTGCTAGGGGCTATCTCACAGATACGCAGTATTTT	CSARGYLTDTQYF
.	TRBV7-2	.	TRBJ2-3	TGTGCCAGCAGCTTAGGGGGGGAACGAGATACGCAGTATTTT	CASSLGGERDTQYF
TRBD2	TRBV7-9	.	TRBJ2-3	TGTGCCAGCAGCCGCGGACTAGTCGGGCCAGATACGCAGTATTTT	CASSRGLVGPDTQYF
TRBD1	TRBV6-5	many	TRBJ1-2	TGTGCCAGCAGTGACATTGGGACAGGCTACTATGGCTACACCTTC	CASSDIGTGYYGYTF